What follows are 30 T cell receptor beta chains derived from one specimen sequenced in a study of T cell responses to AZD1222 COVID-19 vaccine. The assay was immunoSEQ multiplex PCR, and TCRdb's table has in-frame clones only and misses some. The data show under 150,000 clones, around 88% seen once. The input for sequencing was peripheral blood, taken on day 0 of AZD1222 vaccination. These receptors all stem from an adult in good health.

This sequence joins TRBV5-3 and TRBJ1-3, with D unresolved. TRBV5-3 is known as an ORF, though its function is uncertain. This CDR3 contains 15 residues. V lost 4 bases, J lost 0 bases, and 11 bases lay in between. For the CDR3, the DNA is TGTGCCAGAAGCGCCTTAGGGCACTCTGGAAACACCATATATTTT. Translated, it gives CARSALGHSGNTIYF.

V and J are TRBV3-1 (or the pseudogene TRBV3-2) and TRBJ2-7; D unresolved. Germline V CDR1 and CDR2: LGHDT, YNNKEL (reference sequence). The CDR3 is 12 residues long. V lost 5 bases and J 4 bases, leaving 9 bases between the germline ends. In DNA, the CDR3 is TGTGCCAGCAGCTCTCTCGGATACGAGCAGTACTTC. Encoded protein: CASSSLGYEQYF.

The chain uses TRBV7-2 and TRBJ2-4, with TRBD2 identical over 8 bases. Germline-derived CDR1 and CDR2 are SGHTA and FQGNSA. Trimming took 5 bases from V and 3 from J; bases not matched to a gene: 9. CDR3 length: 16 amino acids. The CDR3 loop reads CASSDQPGGYKNIQYF. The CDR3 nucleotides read TGTGCCAGCAGCGATCAGCCGGGGGGGTACAAAAACATTCAGTACTTC.

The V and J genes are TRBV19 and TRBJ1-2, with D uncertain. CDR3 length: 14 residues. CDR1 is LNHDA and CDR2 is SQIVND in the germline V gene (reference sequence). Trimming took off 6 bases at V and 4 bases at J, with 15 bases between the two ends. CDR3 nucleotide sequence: TGTGCCAGTAGAAGCTCGGCAGTAAGCTATGGCTACACCTTC. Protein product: CASRSSAVSYGYTF.

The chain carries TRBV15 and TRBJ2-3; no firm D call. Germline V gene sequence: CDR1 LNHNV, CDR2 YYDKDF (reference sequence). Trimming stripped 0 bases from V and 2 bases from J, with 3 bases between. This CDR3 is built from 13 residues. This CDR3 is CATSRDHTDTQYF. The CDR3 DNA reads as TGTGCCACCAGCAGAGACCACACAGATACGCAGTATTTT.

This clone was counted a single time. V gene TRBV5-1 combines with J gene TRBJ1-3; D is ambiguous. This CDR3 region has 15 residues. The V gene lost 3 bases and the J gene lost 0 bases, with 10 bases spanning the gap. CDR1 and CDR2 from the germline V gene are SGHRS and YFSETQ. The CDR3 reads CASSWEADSGNTIYF. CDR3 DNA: TGCGCCAGCAGCTGGGAAGCAGACTCTGGAAACACCATATATTTT.

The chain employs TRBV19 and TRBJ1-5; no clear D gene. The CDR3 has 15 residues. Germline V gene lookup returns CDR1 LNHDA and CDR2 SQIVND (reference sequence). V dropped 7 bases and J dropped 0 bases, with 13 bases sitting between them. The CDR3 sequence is CASTPRRVSNQPQHF. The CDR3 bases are TGTGCCAGTACCCCCCGGAGGGTTAGCAATCAGCCCCAGCATTTT.

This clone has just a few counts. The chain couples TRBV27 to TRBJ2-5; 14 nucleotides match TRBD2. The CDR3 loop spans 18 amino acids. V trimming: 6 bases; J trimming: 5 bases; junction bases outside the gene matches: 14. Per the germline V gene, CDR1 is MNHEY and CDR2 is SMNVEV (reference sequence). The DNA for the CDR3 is TGTGCCAGCAGCCCCACCCGACTAGCGGGGGGGAATAGGGAGACCCAGTACTTC. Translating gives CASSPTRLAGGNRETQYF.

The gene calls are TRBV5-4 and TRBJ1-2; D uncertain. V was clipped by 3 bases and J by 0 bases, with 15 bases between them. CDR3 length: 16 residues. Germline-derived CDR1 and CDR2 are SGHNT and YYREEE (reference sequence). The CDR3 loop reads CASSSGGPGSNYGYTF. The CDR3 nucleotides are TGTGCCAGCAGCTCGGGAGGGCCGGGATCTAACTATGGCTACACCTTC.

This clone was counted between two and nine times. The CDR3: CASSLIAVDVNEQFF. CDR3 nucleotide sequence: TGTGCCAGCAGCTTAATAGCGGTAGACGTCAATGAGCAGTTCTTC. The J gene is TRBJ2-1, the V gene TRBV5-4; tentative D call: TRBD2 (6 bases). CDR3 length: 15 amino acids. V lost 2 bases and J lost 6, with 15 bases in between. CDR1 and CDR2 from the germline V gene are SGHNT and YYREEE (reference sequence).

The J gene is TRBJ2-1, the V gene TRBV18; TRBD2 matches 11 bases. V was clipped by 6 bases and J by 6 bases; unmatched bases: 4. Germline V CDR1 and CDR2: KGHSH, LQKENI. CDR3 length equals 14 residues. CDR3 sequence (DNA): TGTGCCAGCTCCTCCGGGACTAGCGGCAATGAGCAGTTCTTC. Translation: CASSSGTSGNEQFF.

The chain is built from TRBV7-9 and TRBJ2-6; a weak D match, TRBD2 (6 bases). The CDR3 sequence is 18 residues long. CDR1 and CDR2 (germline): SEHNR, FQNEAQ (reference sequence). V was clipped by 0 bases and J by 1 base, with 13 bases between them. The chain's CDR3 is CASSLAEGILSGANVLTF. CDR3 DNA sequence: TGTGCCAGCAGCTTAGCGGAGGGGATTCTATCTGGGGCCAACGTCCTGACTTTC.

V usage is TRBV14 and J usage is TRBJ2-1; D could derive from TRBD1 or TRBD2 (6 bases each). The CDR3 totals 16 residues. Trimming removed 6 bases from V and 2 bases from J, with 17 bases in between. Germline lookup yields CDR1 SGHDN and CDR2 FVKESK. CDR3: CASSDDWGATYNEQFF. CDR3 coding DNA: TGTGCCAGCAGTGATGATTGGGGGGCAACCTACAATGAGCAGTTCTTC.

The CDR3 DNA follows: TGTGCCAGCAGACCAACACAGGGGGCGGCTGGCTACACCTTC. It encodes CASRPTQGAAGYTF. This sequence joins TRBV6-6 and TRBJ1-2; 9 positions agree with TRBD1. CDR1 MNHNY and CDR2 SVGAGI come from the germline V gene (reference sequence). The CDR3 is 14 residues long. V gave up 6 bases and J gave up 7 bases; unmatched junction bases: 9.

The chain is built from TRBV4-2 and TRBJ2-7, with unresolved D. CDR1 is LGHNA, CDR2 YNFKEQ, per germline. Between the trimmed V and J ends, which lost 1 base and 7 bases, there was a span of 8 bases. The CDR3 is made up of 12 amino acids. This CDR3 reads CASSQGGPEQYF. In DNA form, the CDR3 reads TGTGCCAGCAGCCAAGGCGGACCTGAGCAGTACTTC.

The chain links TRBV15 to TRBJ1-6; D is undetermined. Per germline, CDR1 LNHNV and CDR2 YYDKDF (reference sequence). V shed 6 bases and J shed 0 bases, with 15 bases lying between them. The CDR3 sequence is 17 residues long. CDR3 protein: CATRSGGASSYNSPLHF. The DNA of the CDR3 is TGTGCCACCAGAAGTGGCGGAGCGAGCTCCTATAATTCACCCCTCCACTTT.

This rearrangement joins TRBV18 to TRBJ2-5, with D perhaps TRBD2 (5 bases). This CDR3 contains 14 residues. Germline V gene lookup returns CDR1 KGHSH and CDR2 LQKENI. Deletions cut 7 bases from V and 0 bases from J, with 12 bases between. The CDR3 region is CASWSGSYQETQYF. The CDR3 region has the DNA TGTGCCAGCTGGAGTGGGAGTTACCAAGAGACCCAGTACTTC.

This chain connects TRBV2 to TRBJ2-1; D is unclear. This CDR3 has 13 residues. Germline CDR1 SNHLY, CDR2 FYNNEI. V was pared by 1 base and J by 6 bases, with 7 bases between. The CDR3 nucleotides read TGTGCCAGCAGTGAAGGCCGGCGCAATGAGCAGTTCTTC. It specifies CASSEGRRNEQFF.

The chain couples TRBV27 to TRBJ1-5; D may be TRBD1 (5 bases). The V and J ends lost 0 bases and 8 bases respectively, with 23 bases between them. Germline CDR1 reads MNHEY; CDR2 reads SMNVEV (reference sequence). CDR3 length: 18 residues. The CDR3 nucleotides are TGTGCCAGCAGTTTATCGATGGCTGGGGTGTCGGCGGGGGAGCCCCAGCATTTT. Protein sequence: CASSLSMAGVSAGEPQHF.

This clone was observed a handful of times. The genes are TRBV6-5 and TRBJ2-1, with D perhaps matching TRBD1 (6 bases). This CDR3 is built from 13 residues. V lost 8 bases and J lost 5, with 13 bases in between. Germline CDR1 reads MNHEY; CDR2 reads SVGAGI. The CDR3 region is CASGRDTDNEQFF. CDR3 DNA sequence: TGTGCCAGCGGCCGGGACACAGACAATGAGCAGTTCTTC.

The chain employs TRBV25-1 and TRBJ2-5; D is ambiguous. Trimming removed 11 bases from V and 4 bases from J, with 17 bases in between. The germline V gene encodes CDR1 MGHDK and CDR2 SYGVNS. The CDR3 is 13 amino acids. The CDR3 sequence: CAVRPRYRETQYF. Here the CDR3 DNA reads TGTGCCGTACGACCGCGATATAGAGAGACCCAGTACTTC.

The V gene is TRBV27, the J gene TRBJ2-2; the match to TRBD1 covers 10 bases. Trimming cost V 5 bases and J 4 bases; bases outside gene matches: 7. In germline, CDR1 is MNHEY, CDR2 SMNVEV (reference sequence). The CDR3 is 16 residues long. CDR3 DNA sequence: TGTGCCAGCAGTAAACGGACAGGGGGAAGCACCGGGGAGCTGTTTTTT. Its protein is CASSKRTGGSTGELFF.

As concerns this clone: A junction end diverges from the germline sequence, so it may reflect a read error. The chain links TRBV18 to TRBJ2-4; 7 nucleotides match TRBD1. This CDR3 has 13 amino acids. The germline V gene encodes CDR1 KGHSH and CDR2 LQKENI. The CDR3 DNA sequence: TGTGCCAGCTCACCGGATCAACAGGGGCTCGGACACTTC. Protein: CASSPDQQGLGHF.

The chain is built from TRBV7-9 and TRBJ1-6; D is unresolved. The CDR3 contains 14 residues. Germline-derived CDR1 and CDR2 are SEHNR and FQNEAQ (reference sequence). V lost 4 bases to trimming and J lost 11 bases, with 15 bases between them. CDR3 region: CASSSGSERAPLHF. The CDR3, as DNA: TGTGCCAGCAGCTCTGGGTCCGAGCGGGCACCCCTCCACTTT.

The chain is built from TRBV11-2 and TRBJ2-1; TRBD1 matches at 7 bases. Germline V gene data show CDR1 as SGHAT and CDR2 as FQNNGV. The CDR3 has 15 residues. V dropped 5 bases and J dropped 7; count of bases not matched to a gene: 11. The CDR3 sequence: CASSRPTGQPNEQFF. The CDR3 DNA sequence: TGTGCCAGCAGCCGTCCCACGGGACAGCCGAATGAGCAGTTCTTC.

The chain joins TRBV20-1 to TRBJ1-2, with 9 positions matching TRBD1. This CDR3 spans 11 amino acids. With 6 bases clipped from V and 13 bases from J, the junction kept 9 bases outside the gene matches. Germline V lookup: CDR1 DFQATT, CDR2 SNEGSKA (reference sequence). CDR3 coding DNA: TGCAGTGCCCCTCAGGGACAGGGATCCACCTTC. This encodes CSAPQGQGSTF.

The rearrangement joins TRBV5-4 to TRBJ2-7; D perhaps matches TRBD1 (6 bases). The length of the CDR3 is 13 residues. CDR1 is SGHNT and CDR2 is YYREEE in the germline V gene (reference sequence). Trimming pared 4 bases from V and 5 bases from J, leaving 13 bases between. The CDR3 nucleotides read TGTGCCAGCAGCGTGCAGGGGTTTAACGAGCAGTACTTC. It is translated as CASSVQGFNEQYF. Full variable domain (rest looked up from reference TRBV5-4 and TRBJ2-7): ETGVTQSPTHLIKTRGQQVTLRCSSQSGHNTVSWYQQALGQGPQFIFQYYREEENGRGNFPPRFSGLQFPNYSSELNVNALELDDSALYLCASSVQGFNEQYFGPGTRLTVT.

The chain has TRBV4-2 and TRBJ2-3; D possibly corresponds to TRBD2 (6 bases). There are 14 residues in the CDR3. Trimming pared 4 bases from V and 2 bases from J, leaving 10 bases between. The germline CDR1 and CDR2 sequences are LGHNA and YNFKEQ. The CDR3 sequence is CASSPPGDTDTQYF. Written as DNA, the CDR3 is TGTGCCAGCAGCCCCCCGGGGGACACAGATACGCAGTATTTT.

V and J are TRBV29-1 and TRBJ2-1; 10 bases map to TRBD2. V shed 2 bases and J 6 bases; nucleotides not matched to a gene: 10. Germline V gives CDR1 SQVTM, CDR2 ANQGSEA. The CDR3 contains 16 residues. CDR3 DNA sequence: TGCAGCGTTGAAAGGACTAGCGGCTCTCAATCCAATGAGCAGTTCTTC. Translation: CSVERTSGSQSNEQFF.

The CDR3 DNA reads TGTGCCAGCAGGGCCTCCTACGAGCAGTACTTC. Encoded protein: CASRASYEQYF. This chain connects TRBV2 to TRBJ2-7; D is unclear. Trimming stripped 6 bases from V and 0 bases from J, with 3 bases between. Germline-derived CDR1 and CDR2 are SNHLY and FYNNEI. The length of the CDR3 is 11 residues.